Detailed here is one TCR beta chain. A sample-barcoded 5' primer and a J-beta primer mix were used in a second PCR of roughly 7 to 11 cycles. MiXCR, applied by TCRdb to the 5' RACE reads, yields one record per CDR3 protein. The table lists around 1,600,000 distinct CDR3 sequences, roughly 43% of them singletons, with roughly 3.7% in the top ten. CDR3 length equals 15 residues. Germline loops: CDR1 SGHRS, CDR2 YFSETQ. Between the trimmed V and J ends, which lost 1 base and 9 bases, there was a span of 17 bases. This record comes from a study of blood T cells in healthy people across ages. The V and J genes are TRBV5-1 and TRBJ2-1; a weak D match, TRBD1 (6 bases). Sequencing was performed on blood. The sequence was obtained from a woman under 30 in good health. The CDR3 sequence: CASSLQGMSTGEQFF. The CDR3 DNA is TGCGCCAGCAGCTTGCAGGGGATGTCCACGGGTGAGCAGTTCTTC.